The T cell receptor (beta chain) described here comes from a study of blood T cell repertoires in COVID-19. Trimming took off 4 bases at V and 5 bases at J, with 9 bases between the two ends. CDR1 and CDR2 from the germline V gene are SGDLS and YYNGEE. This CDR3 comprises 13 residues. This clone has only one observation. In Seattle, patients joined the study during active infection and were tracked longitudinally. Only in-frame clones appear in the TCRdb table, and some are missing; sequencing was by immunoSEQ multiplex PCR. The data show 20,000 to 30,000 clones, with 75% to 90% seen just once and approximately 2.7% held by the top ten.

Material for sequencing was peripheral blood. The sequence was collected from a woman between 65 and 79 years old with COVID-19, enrolled during active disease. This chain uses TRBV9 with TRBJ1-4; a weak D match, TRBD1 (6 bases). CDR3 region: CASSKDRNEKLFF. The CDR3 DNA reads TGTGCCAGCAGCAAGGACAGAAATGAAAAACTGTTTTTT.